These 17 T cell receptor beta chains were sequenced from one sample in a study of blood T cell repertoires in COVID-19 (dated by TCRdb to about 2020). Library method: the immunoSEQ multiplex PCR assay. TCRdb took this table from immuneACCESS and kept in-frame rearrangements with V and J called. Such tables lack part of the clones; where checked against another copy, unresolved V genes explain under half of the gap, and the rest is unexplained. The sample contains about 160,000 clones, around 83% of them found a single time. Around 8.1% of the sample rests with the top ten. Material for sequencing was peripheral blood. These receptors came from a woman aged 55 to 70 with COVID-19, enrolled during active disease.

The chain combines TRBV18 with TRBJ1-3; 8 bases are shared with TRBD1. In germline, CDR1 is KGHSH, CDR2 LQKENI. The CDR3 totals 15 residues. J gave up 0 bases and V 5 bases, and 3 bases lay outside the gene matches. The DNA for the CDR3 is TGTGCCAGCTCATTGACAGGGGTCTCTGGAAACACCATATATTTT. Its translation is CASSLTGVSGNTIYF.

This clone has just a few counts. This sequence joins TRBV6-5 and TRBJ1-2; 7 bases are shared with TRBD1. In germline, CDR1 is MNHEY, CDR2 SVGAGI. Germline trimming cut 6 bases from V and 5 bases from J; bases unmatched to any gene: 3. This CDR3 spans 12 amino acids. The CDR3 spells CASSTGAYGYTF. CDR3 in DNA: TGTGCCAGCAGCACAGGGGCGTATGGCTACACCTTC.

As DNA, the CDR3 is TGTGCCAGCAGGGGCGGGAGCTCCTACAATGAGCAGTTCTTC. This translates into CASRGGSSYNEQFF. This chain links TRBV27 with TRBJ2-1; TRBD2 agrees at 7 bases. This CDR3 region has 14 residues. The germline V gene has CDR1 MNHEY and CDR2 SMNVEV (reference sequence). The ends lost 6 bases at V and 0 bases at J; junction bases unmatched: 2.

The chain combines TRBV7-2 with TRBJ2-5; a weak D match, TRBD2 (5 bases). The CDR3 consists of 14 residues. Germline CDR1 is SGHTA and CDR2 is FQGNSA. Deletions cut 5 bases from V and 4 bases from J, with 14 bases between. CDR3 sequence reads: CASSLVRGRETQYF. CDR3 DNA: TGTGCCAGCAGCCTCGTTAGAGGGAGAGAGACCCAGTACTTC.

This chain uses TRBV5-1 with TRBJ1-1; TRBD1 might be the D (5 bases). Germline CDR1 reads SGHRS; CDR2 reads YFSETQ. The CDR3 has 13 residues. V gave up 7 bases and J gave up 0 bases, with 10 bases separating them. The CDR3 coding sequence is TGCGCCAGCGGGACTACAGTGAACACTGAAGCTTTCTTT. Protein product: CASGTTVNTEAFF.

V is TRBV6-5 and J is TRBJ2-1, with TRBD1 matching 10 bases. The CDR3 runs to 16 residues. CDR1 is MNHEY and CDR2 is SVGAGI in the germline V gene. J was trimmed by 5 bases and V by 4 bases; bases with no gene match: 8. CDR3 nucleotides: TGTGCCAGCAGTTCTGGAGGGGGACAGGGGCACAATGAGCAGTTCTTC. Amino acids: CASSSGGGQGHNEQFF.

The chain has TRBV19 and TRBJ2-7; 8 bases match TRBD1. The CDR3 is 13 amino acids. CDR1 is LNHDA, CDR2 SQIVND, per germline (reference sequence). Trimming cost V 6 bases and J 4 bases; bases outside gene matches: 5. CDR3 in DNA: TGTGCCAGTAGAGGACAGGGAGTGTACGAGCAGTACTTC. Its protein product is CASRGQGVYEQYF.

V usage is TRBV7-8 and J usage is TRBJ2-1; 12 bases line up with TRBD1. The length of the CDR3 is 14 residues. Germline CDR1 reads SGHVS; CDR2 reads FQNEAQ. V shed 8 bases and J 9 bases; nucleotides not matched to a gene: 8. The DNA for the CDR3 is TGTGCCAGCGGGCCGGGACAGGGGGCCTCTGAGCAGTTCTTC. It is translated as CASGPGQGASEQFF. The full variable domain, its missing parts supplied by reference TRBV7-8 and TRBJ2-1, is GAGVSQSPRYKVAKRGQDVALRCDPISGHVSLFWYQQALGQGPEFLTYFQNEAQLDKSGLPSDRFFAERPEGSVSTLKIQRTQQEDSAVYLCASGPGQGASEQFFGPGTRLTVL.

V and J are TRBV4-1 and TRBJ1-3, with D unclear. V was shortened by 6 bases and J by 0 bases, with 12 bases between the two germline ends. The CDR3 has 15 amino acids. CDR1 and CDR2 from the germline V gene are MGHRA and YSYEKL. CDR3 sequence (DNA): TGCGCCAGCAGTCAAACGGGGTCCTCTGGAAACACCATATATTTT. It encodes CASSQTGSSGNTIYF.

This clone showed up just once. CDR3 sequence (DNA): TGTGCCAGCTCACAACACAGCAATGGCGGGGAGCTGTTTTTT. Protein: CASSQHSNGGELFF. This chain connects TRBV18 to TRBJ2-2, with no clear D. Germline V gene data show CDR1 as KGHSH and CDR2 as LQKENI. This CDR3 is 14 amino acids long. Trimming stripped 4 bases from V and 7 bases from J, with 13 bases between.

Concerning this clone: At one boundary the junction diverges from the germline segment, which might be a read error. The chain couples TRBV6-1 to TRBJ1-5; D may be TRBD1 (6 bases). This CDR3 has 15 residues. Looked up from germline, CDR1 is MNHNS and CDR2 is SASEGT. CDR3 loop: CASREDRSLNQPQHF. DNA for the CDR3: TGTGCCAGCAGGGAAGACAGGAGCCTCAATCAGCCCCAGCATTTT.

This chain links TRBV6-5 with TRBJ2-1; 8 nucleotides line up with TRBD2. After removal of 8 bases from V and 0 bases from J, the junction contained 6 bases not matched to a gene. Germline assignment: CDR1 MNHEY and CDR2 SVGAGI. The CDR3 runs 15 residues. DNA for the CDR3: TGTGCCAGCCTTACGGGGGGGAGCTCCTACAATGAGCAGTTCTTC. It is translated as CASLTGGSSYNEQFF.

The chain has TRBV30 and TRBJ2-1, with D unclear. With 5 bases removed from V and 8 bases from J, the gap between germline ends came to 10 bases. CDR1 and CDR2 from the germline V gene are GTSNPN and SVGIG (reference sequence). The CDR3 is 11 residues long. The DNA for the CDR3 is TGTGCCTGGGGGCTCGTCCATGAGCAGTTCTTC. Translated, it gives CAWGLVHEQFF.

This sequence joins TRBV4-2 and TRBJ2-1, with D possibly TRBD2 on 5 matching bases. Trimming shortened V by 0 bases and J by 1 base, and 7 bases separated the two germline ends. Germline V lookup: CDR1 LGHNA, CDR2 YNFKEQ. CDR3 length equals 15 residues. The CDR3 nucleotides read TGTGCCAGCAGCCAAGAACTAGGTTCCTACAATGAGCAGTTCTTC. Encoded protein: CASSQELGSYNEQFF.

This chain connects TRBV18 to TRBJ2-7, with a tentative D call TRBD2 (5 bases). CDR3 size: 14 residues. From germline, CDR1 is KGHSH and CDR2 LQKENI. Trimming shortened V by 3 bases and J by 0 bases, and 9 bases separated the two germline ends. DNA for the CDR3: TGTGCCAGCTCACCCGGGATTAACTCCTACGAGCAGTACTTC. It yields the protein CASSPGINSYEQYF.

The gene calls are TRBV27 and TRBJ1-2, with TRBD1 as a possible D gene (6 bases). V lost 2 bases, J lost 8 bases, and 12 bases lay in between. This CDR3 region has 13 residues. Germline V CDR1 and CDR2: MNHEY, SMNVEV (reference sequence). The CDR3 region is CASSLAGVVGYTF. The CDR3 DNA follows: TGTGCCAGCAGTTTAGCAGGGGTCGTCGGCTACACCTTC.

In DNA, the CDR3 is TGTGCTAGTGGTTTGGTACGGGGGGGGTCGAACACCGGGGAGCTGTTTTTT. As protein: CASGLVRGGSNTGELFF. The V and J genes are TRBV12-5 and TRBJ2-2; 8 bases are a match to TRBD2. The germline CDR1 and CDR2 sequences are LGHNT and FRNRAP. V was pared by 0 bases and J by 0 bases, with 3 bases of the junction left unmatched. This CDR3 spans 17 amino acids. The variable domain in full, completed from reference TRBV12-5 and TRBJ2-2, reads DARVTQTPRHKVTEMGQEVTMRCQPILGHNTVFWYRQTMMQGLELLAYFRNRAPLDDSGMPKDRFSAEMPDATLATLKIQPSEPRDSAVYFCASGLVRGGSNTGELFFGEGSRLTVL.